Listed here are 24 T cell receptor beta chains from one sample, sequenced in a study of cytomegalovirus exposure and HLA in healthy donors. The PCR was carried out with 60 Vbeta primers and 13 Jbeta primers. The repertoire was sequenced with immunoSEQ multiplex PCR; TCRdb's copy has only in-frame clones and lacks some. The top ten hold 2.1% of the sample, which has 110,000 to 150,000 clones, around 70% seen once. Sequenced sample: PBMCs. The receptors stem from a man aged 35 to 55 in good health and CMV-seronegative.

The chain has TRBV7-8 and TRBJ1-2; D remains ambiguous. Germline values: CDR1 SGHVS, CDR2 FQNEAQ. The CDR3 covers 12 residues. V lost 1 base and J lost 4, with 4 bases in between. The CDR3 nucleotides are TGTGCCAGCAGCTTAGTGGCCTATGGCTACACCTTC. This sequence encodes CASSLVAYGYTF.

This clone was picked up a small number of times. V usage is TRBV29-1 and J usage is TRBJ2-1; TRBD2 matches at 8 bases. Trimming at V came to 7 bases and at J to 5 bases, leaving 13 bases not matched to a gene. Germline-derived CDR1 and CDR2 are SQVTM and ANQGSEA. The CDR3 is 15 amino acids. The CDR3 is CSAAGREGPHNEQFF. CDR3 nucleotide sequence: TGCAGCGCCGCGGGACGGGAGGGCCCTCACAATGAGCAGTTCTTC.

This sequence joins TRBV9 and TRBJ1-1, with 7 bases fitting TRBD1. This CDR3 comprises 17 residues. The germline V gene has CDR1 SGDLS and CDR2 YYNGEE. V lost 4 bases, J lost 3 bases, and 15 bases stayed unmatched. The CDR3 protein is CASSPRSGGGRDTEAFF. The CDR3 DNA follows: TGTGCCAGCAGCCCACGTAGTGGAGGGGGCCGGGACACTGAAGCTTTCTTT.

V usage is TRBV14 and J usage is TRBJ2-7; D is undetermined. Trimming took 5 bases from V and 2 from J, leaving 13 bases between them. Germline CDR1 SGHDN, CDR2 FVKESK. This CDR3 is 14 amino acids long. The CDR3 region is CASSFVGRAYEQYF. The CDR3 DNA follows: TGTGCCAGCAGCTTCGTGGGTCGGGCCTACGAGCAGTACTTC.

The chain recombines TRBV9 with TRBJ2-7; 7 nucleotides agree with TRBD1. J gave up 5 bases and V 4 bases, and 12 bases lay outside the gene matches. The CDR3 spans 15 residues. From germline, CDR1 is SGDLS and CDR2 YYNGEE. For the CDR3, the DNA is TGTGCCAGCAGCTCCCGGACAGGTGTGGAGCACGAGCAGTACTTC. This encodes CASSSRTGVEHEQYF.

This clone appeared a few times. V and J are TRBV6-5 and TRBJ2-7; 7 bases agree with TRBD1. This CDR3 has 14 amino acids. Germline V gene lookup returns CDR1 MNHEY and CDR2 SVGAGI. The V and J ends lost 5 bases and 6 bases, in that order; junction bases with no gene match: 10. CDR3 DNA: TGTGCCAGCAGTGAGAGGGACAGTGTGGCCGAGCAGTACTTC. It codes for CASSERDSVAEQYF.

This chain joins TRBV5-6 and TRBJ1-2; the D is unclear. The germline V gene has CDR1 SGHDT and CDR2 YYEEEE. The V end was cut by 3 bases, the J end by 3 bases, with 15 bases between. The length of the CDR3 is 15 residues. The DNA for the CDR3 is TGTGCCAGCAGCTGGACCGCCGGCGGGGACTATGGCTACACCTTC. This gives the protein CASSWTAGGDYGYTF.

This clone was observed a handful of times. The chain couples TRBV2 to TRBJ1-2; 8 bases are a match to TRBD1. The CDR3 is made up of 14 amino acids. Trimming cost V 6 bases and J 1 base; bases outside gene matches: 4. Germline V gene lookup returns CDR1 SNHLY and CDR2 FYNNEI. CDR3 in amino acids: CASRTTGVNYGYTF. In nucleotides, the CDR3 is TGTGCCAGCAGAACGACAGGGGTTAACTATGGCTACACCTTC.

The V gene is TRBV5-1, the J gene TRBJ2-3; 7 bases align to TRBD2. V lost 5 bases, J lost 2 bases, and 8 bases stayed unmatched. The length of the CDR3 is 15 residues. The germline CDR1 and CDR2 sequences are SGHRS and YFSETQ. The DNA of the CDR3 is TGCGCCAGCAGTCTCGCGGGGGTAACCACAGATACGCAGTATTTT. Amino acid sequence: CASSLAGVTTDTQYF.

CDR3 residues: CSVRRVGGAQEQFF. The CDR3 DNA sequence: TGCAGCGTCCGAAGGGTCGGGGGGGCCCAAGAGCAGTTCTTC. V usage is TRBV29-1 and J usage is TRBJ2-1; the match to TRBD2 covers 8 bases. Trimming removed 6 bases from V and 10 bases from J; junction bases left unmatched: 14. The CDR3 spans 14 residues. Germline values: CDR1 SQVTM, CDR2 ANQGSEA.

This clone has a handful of counts. V is TRBV10-2 and J is TRBJ1-1; D is undetermined. V was pared by 4 bases and J by 13 bases, with 16 bases between. This CDR3 is built from 12 residues. Germline CDR1 reads WSHSY; CDR2 reads SAAADI. The CDR3 here is CASSGTQSRGFF. Here the CDR3 DNA reads TGCGCCAGCAGTGGAACGCAGTCCCGAGGTTTCTTT.

This rearrangement joins TRBV19 to TRBJ2-1; 10 bases map to TRBD1. The CDR3 length is 15 residues. The junction had 4 bases not matched to a gene; V was cut back by 5 bases and J by 3 bases. Germline loops: CDR1 LNHDA, CDR2 SQIVND (reference sequence). DNA of the CDR3: TGTGCCAGTAGTCGGGACAGGGGAGTCTACAATGAGCAGTTCTTC. This codes for CASSRDRGVYNEQFF.

This chain joins TRBV28 and TRBJ2-5; TRBD2 aligns across 10 bases. The germline CDR1 and CDR2 sequences are MDHEN and SYDVKM. The CDR3 is 16 amino acids. Trimming took 5 bases from V and 0 from J; bases not matched to a gene: 6. The CDR3 DNA follows: TGTGCCAGCAGTCCCCGCGGGACTAGCGACCAAGAGACCCAGTACTTC. It yields the protein CASSPRGTSDQETQYF.

This chain uses TRBV19 with TRBJ1-1; D not resolved. Trimming shortened V by 3 bases and J by 0 bases, and 14 bases separated the two germline ends. This CDR3 contains 16 residues. CDR1 and CDR2 from the germline V gene are LNHDA and SQIVND (reference sequence). The CDR3 protein is CASSIIPGQLNTEAFF. CDR3 nucleotide sequence: TGTGCCAGTAGTATCATACCTGGCCAGTTGAACACTGAAGCTTTCTTT. The full variable domain, in which reference TRBV19 and TRBJ1-1 provide the parts outside the CDR3, is DGGITQSPKYLFRKEGQNVTLSCEQNLNHDAMYWYRQDPGQGLRLIYYSQIVNDFQKGDIAEGYSVSREKKESFPLTVTSAQKNPTAFYLCASSIIPGQLNTEAFFGQGTRLTVV.

The CDR3 spells CAWSTGTGGPDTQYF. The CDR3 DNA follows: TGTGCCTGGAGTACAGGGACAGGGGGCCCAGATACGCAGTATTTT. This chain links TRBV30 with TRBJ2-3, with 12 bases lining up with TRBD1. Germline values: CDR1 GTSNPN, CDR2 SVGIG (reference sequence). This CDR3 has 15 residues. V lost 2 bases to trimming and J lost 4 bases; unmatched junction nucleotides: 4.

This clone is a singleton in its sample. CDR3 loop: CASSQPGGAYEQYF. CDR3 nucleotide sequence: TGCGCCAGCAGCCAACCGGGAGGGGCCTACGAGCAGTACTTC. The chain is built from TRBV5-1 and TRBJ2-7, with 8 bases aligning to TRBD2. Per the germline V gene, CDR1 is SGHRS and CDR2 is YFSETQ. CDR3 size: 14 residues. V shed 4 bases and J 2 bases; nucleotides not matched to a gene: 5.

The V call is TRBV7-9, the J call TRBJ2-3; D is ambiguous. Germline CDR1 reads SEHNR; CDR2 reads FQNEAQ (reference sequence). V was shortened by 5 bases and J by 1 base, with 13 bases between the two germline ends. The CDR3 runs to 15 residues. CDR3 in DNA: TGTGCCAGCAGCCAGACACGGCTTGGCACAGATACGCAGTATTTT. Translating it yields CASSQTRLGTDTQYF.

The V gene is TRBV18, the J gene TRBJ2-5; 7 bases align to TRBD1. The CDR3 consists of 16 residues. Looked up from germline, CDR1 is KGHSH and CDR2 is LQKENI. The J segment lost 5 bases and the V segment lost 1 base, leaving 10 bases of the junction unmatched. CDR3 protein: CASSPRRQGHVETQYF. The CDR3 DNA is TGTGCCAGCTCACCACGGCGACAGGGTCACGTTGAGACCCAGTACTTC. The full variable domain, in which reference TRBV18 and TRBJ2-5 provide the parts outside the CDR3, is NAGVMQNPRHLVRRRGQEARLRCSPMKGHSHVYWYRQLPEEGLKFMVYLQKENIIDESGMPKERFSAEFPKEGPSILRIQQVVRGDSAAYFCASSPRRQGHVETQYFGPGTRLLVL.

The chain is built from TRBV7-2 and TRBJ1-2, with D maybe TRBD1 (6 bases). Germline CDR1 SGHTA, CDR2 FQGNSA. Trimming took off 0 bases at V and 7 bases at J, with 9 bases between the two ends. The CDR3 length is 13 residues. CDR3 amino acids: CASSLARGAGYTF. The CDR3 bases are TGTGCCAGCAGCTTAGCGCGGGGGGCTGGCTACACCTTC.

J is TRBJ1-1 and V is TRBV18, with 7 nucleotides matching TRBD1. With V trimmed by 3 bases and J by 1 base, 5 bases remained unmatched. Per germline, CDR1 KGHSH and CDR2 LQKENI. This CDR3 contains 15 residues. The CDR3 here is CASSPYRGGNTEAFF. The CDR3, as DNA: TGTGCCAGCTCACCCTACAGGGGTGGGAACACTGAAGCTTTCTTT.

V and J are TRBV30 and TRBJ2-7, with D unclear. Trimming removed 4 bases at V and 3 bases at J, with 7 bases between. The CDR3 is 11 amino acids. CDR1 GTSNPN and CDR2 SVGIG come from the germline V gene (reference sequence). Here the CDR3 reads CAWMGSYEQYF. CDR3 coding DNA: TGTGCCTGGATGGGCAGCTACGAGCAGTACTTC.

Regarding this clone: The sample carries other DNA sequences with the same CDR3. The chain recombines TRBV7-9 with TRBJ1-2, with D perhaps matching TRBD1 (5 bases). CDR3 length: 14 amino acids. Germline assignment: CDR1 SEHNR and CDR2 FQNEAQ (reference sequence). With 1 base removed from V and 2 bases from J, the gap between germline ends came to 8 bases. For the CDR3, the DNA is TGTGCCAGCAGCTTAGGGGGGGTAAACTATGGCTACACCTTC. Amino acids: CASSLGGVNYGYTF.

The chain employs TRBV6-5 and TRBJ2-2; the D gene is possibly TRBD2 (5 bases). CDR1 MNHEY and CDR2 SVGAGI come from the germline V gene. The V end was cut by 11 bases, the J end by 5 bases, with 18 bases between. This CDR3 has 14 amino acids. CDR3: CAAGIMGGTGELFF. CDR3 nucleotide sequence: TGTGCCGCGGGTATAATGGGCGGTACCGGGGAGCTGTTTTTT.

V and J are TRBV13 and TRBJ1-1; no reliable D call. Germline CDR1 and CDR2: PRHDT and FYEKMQ (reference sequence). V lost 7 bases and J 4 bases, leaving 16 bases between the germline ends. The CDR3 contains 14 residues. CDR3 sequence reads: CASNPIRGGTEAFF. CDR3 coding DNA: TGTGCCAGCAACCCGATCCGGGGTGGCACTGAAGCTTTCTTT.